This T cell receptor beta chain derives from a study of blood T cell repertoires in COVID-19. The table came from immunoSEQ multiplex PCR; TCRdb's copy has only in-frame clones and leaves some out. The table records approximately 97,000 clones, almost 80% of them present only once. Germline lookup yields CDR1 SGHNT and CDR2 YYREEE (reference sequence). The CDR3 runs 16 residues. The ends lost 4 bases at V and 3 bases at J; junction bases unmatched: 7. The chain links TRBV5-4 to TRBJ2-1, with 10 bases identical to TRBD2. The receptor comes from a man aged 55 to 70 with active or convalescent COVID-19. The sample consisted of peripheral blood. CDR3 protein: CASSPRTSGLYNEQFF. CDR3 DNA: TGTGCCAGCAGCCCGAGGACTAGCGGACTCTACAATGAGCAGTTCTTC.